These T cell receptor beta chains were read from a single sample in a study of T cell responses to AZD1222 COVID-19 vaccine. Clones were sequenced by immunoSEQ multiplex PCR, and TCRdb holds only the in-frame ones, with some missing. The sample includes about 110,000 clones, approximately 92% of them seen just once. Sequenced material: peripheral blood, taken on day 0 of AZD1222 vaccination. These receptors all stem from an adult in good health. The CDR3 runs from the conserved cysteine through the conserved F or W. A D gene is named only where the DNA matches it firmly. Rows give clone size only sometimes, using once, few, many, or a class for an expanded clone.

d_call: -
v_call: TRBV11-2
j_call: TRBJ1-2
clone_size: -
cdr3_nt: TGTGCCAGCAGCGTAGGTCTCCCTGCTTATGGCTACACCTTC
cdr3_aa: CASSVGLPAYGYTF

d_call: -
v_call: TRBV4-3
j_call: TRBJ1-1
clone_size: -
cdr3_nt: TGCGCCAGCAGCCAAGATCCCCCTCCCGACCCTGGGGCTTTCTTT
cdr3_aa: CASSQDPPPDPGAFF

d_call: -
v_call: TRBV28
j_call: TRBJ1-4
clone_size: -
cdr3_nt: TGTGCCAGCAGTTTCCCCAGGGTGTCAGGGGAAAAACTGTTTTTT
cdr3_aa: CASSFPRVSGEKLFF

d_call: -
v_call: TRBV2
j_call: TRBJ2-1
clone_size: once
cdr3_nt: TGTGCCAGTCAGGGGGAGGTGTCTAGCGTACATGAGCAGTTCTTC
cdr3_aa: CASQGEVSSVHEQFF

d_call: -
v_call: TRBV28
j_call: TRBJ1-2
clone_size: -
cdr3_nt: TGTGCCAGCAGTCCGAGACAGGCTAACTATGGCTACACCTTC
cdr3_aa: CASSPRQANYGYTF

d_call: -
v_call: TRBV28
j_call: TRBJ2-1
clone_size: -
cdr3_nt: TGTGCCAGCAGTTTAGGGTGGGGTCTGTTCTTC
cdr3_aa: CASSLGWGLFF

d_call: TRBD1
v_call: TRBV7-3
j_call: TRBJ1-2
clone_size: -
cdr3_nt: TGTGCCAGCAGCTCTGACAGGGGCGGTGGCTACACCTTC
cdr3_aa: CASSSDRGGGYTF

d_call: TRBD1
v_call: TRBV11-2
j_call: TRBJ1-1
clone_size: -
cdr3_nt: TGTGCCAGCAGCTTAGGGGACAGGGGATTCAACACTGAAGCTTTCTTT
cdr3_aa: CASSLGDRGFNTEAFF

d_call: TRBD1
v_call: TRBV7-6
j_call: TRBJ2-3
clone_size: -
cdr3_nt: TGTGCCAGCAGCCGCAACCTACGGACAGGGGCCCCAGATACGCAGTATTTT
cdr3_aa: CASSRNLRTGAPDTQYF

d_call: -
v_call: TRBV29-1
j_call: TRBJ2-5
clone_size: -
cdr3_nt: TGCAGCGTGGGGATTGAGACCCAGTACTTC
cdr3_aa: CSVGIETQYF

d_call: TRBD1
v_call: TRBV3-1/TRBV3-2
j_call: TRBJ1-2
clone_size: once
cdr3_nt: TGTGCCAGCAGCCAAGAGAAGGGGGCGGGTGGCTACACCTTC
cdr3_aa: CASSQEKGAGGYTF

d_call: TRBD2
v_call: TRBV28
j_call: TRBJ2-3
clone_size: -
cdr3_nt: TGTGCCAGCGAAATAGCGGGAAGGGATACGCAGTATTTT
cdr3_aa: CASEIAGRDTQYF

d_call: -
v_call: TRBV4-3
j_call: TRBJ1-1
clone_size: -
cdr3_nt: TGCGCCAGCAGCTCCCCTGAAAGGGGAAAAACTGAAGCTTTCTTT
cdr3_aa: CASSSPERGKTEAFF

d_call: TRBD1
v_call: TRBV9
j_call: TRBJ1-2
clone_size: -
cdr3_nt: TGTGCCAGCAGCCTACAGACAGGGGAAGGCTATGGCTACACCTTC
cdr3_aa: CASSLQTGEGYGYTF

d_call: -
v_call: TRBV30
j_call: TRBJ1-4
clone_size: -
cdr3_nt: TGTGCCGGTCAAGGGGGGGGTGGTCCTAATGAAAAACTGTTTTTT
cdr3_aa: CAGQGGGGPNEKLFF

d_call: -
v_call: TRBV27
j_call: TRBJ1-4
clone_size: -
cdr3_nt: TGTGCCAGCAGTCTCACGACGGGAACTAATGAAAAACTGTTTTTT
cdr3_aa: CASSLTTGTNEKLFF

d_call: -
v_call: TRBV28
j_call: TRBJ2-3
clone_size: -
cdr3_nt: TGTGCCAGCAGCTGGGGTAGCACAGATACGCAGTATTTT
cdr3_aa: CASSWGSTDTQYF

d_call: -
v_call: TRBV5-1
j_call: TRBJ1-5
clone_size: -
cdr3_nt: TGCGCCAGCAGCTTGTGGTCGGGGGTTGATCAGCCCCAGCATTTT
cdr3_aa: CASSLWSGVDQPQHF

d_call: -
v_call: TRBV6-2/TRBV6-3
j_call: TRBJ1-1
clone_size: -
cdr3_nt: TGTGCCAGCAGTTTCTCATTTTCGACAGCTGTCGTTGAAGCTTTCTTT
cdr3_aa: CASSFSFSTAVVEAFF

d_call: -
v_call: TRBV12-3/TRBV12-4
j_call: TRBJ1-1
clone_size: once
cdr3_nt: TGTGCCAGCAGTACCGAGGGAGGAGCTTTCTTT
cdr3_aa: CASSTEGGAFF

d_call: TRBD2
v_call: TRBV30
j_call: TRBJ2-5
clone_size: -
cdr3_nt: TGTGCCTGGAGTGTTAAAGCGGGAGGGTTGGAGACCCAGTACTTC
cdr3_aa: CAWSVKAGGLETQYF

d_call: TRBD1
v_call: TRBV30
j_call: TRBJ1-4
clone_size: few
cdr3_nt: TGTGCCTGGAGGTGGGACAGTCGTCATGAAAAACTGTTTTTT
cdr3_aa: CAWRWDSRHEKLFF

d_call: TRBD1
v_call: TRBV18
j_call: TRBJ1-2
clone_size: -
cdr3_nt: TGTGCCAGCTCACCTCAGGGACAGGGCGAAGGCTACACCTTC
cdr3_aa: CASSPQGQGEGYTF

d_call: -
v_call: TRBV7-2
j_call: TRBJ1-2
clone_size: -
cdr3_nt: TGTGCCAGCAGCTATTTCGGGGGCTCTGATGGCTACACCTTC
cdr3_aa: CASSYFGGSDGYTF

d_call: -
v_call: TRBV10-3
j_call: TRBJ2-1
clone_size: once
cdr3_nt: TGTGCCATCAGTGGAACCCAGGACAATGAGCAGTTCTTC
cdr3_aa: CAISGTQDNEQFF

d_call: -
v_call: TRBV3-1/TRBV3-2
j_call: TRBJ1-1
clone_size: -
cdr3_nt: TGTGCCAGCAGCCCTCGACAGAACACTGAAGCTTTCTTT
cdr3_aa: CASSPRQNTEAFF

d_call: -
v_call: TRBV6-2/TRBV6-3
j_call: TRBJ1-1
clone_size: -
cdr3_nt: TGTGCCAGCAGTTACACCCGGGAAAATAGAGAAGCTTTCTTT
cdr3_aa: CASSYTRENREAFF

d_call: -
v_call: TRBV4-3
j_call: TRBJ2-6
clone_size: -
cdr3_nt: TGCGCCAGCAGCCAAGTGGAAGGGTCTGGGGCCAACGTCCTGACTTTC
cdr3_aa: CASSQVEGSGANVLTF

d_call: TRBD1
v_call: TRBV27
j_call: TRBJ1-1
clone_size: once
cdr3_nt: TGTGCCAGCAGTATGGGCCCTTATGGAACCGGGACAGGGGCAGGGACTGAAGCTTTCTTT
cdr3_aa: CASSMGPYGTGTGAGTEAFF

d_call: -
v_call: TRBV5-8
j_call: TRBJ1-4
clone_size: -
cdr3_nt: TGTGCCAGCAGACCCAGGGATACAACTAATGAAAAACTGTTTTTT
cdr3_aa: CASRPRDTTNEKLFF

d_call: TRBD1
v_call: TRBV27
j_call: TRBJ2-3
clone_size: once
cdr3_nt: TGTGCCAGCAGTAGGGACAGGGTGAACACAGATACGCAGTATTTT
cdr3_aa: CASSRDRVNTDTQYF

d_call: -
v_call: TRBV7-8
j_call: TRBJ2-7
clone_size: once
cdr3_nt: TGTGCCAGCAGCTTTTACGGCTTCCTTGCTGGCGAGCAGTACTTC
cdr3_aa: CASSFYGFLAGEQYF

d_call: TRBD1
v_call: TRBV6-1
j_call: TRBJ2-7
clone_size: once
cdr3_nt: TGTGCCAGCAGTGAGCCCGGGGACAGCCTCTACGAGCAGTACTTC
cdr3_aa: CASSEPGDSLYEQYF

d_call: -
v_call: TRBV6-7
j_call: TRBJ2-1
clone_size: -
cdr3_nt: TGTGCCAGCAGCCCGTGCGGGGGCCACTACAATGAGCAGTTCTTC
cdr3_aa: CASSPCGGHYNEQFF

d_call: TRBD1
v_call: TRBV10-1
j_call: TRBJ2-3
clone_size: -
cdr3_nt: TGCGCCAGCCCCGTTTGGACAGGGGGTATGGATACGCAGTATTTT
cdr3_aa: CASPVWTGGMDTQYF

d_call: -
v_call: TRBV15
j_call: TRBJ2-1
clone_size: -
cdr3_nt: TGTGCCACCAGCAGAGATCTGAACAATGAGCAGTTCTTC
cdr3_aa: CATSRDLNNEQFF

d_call: TRBD2
v_call: TRBV7-2
j_call: TRBJ2-7
clone_size: -
cdr3_nt: TGTGCCAGCAGCCGCGGGACTAGCGGGAGCGAGCAGTACTTC
cdr3_aa: CASSRGTSGSEQYF

d_call: TRBD1
v_call: TRBV19
j_call: TRBJ1-2
clone_size: -
cdr3_nt: TGTGCCATCCCCTCGATAGGGACAGGGTGGTTCTATGGCTACACCTTC
cdr3_aa: CAIPSIGTGWFYGYTF

d_call: TRBD2
v_call: TRBV9
j_call: TRBJ2-3
clone_size: -
cdr3_nt: TGTGCCAGCAGCCCAACCACCGGGACTAGCCGTGGCACAGATACGCAGTATTTT
cdr3_aa: CASSPTTGTSRGTDTQYF

d_call: -
v_call: TRBV19
j_call: TRBJ1-1
clone_size: -
cdr3_nt: TGTGCCAGTAGTGCAGCCTTTCGACGGTCGAACACTGAAGCTTTCTTT
cdr3_aa: CASSAAFRRSNTEAFF

d_call: -
v_call: TRBV7-9
j_call: TRBJ1-1
clone_size: few
cdr3_nt: TGTGCCAGCAGCCCCGGGGGTCGGGCTGAAGCTTTCTTT
cdr3_aa: CASSPGGRAEAFF

d_call: -
v_call: TRBV7-2
j_call: TRBJ2-3
clone_size: -
cdr3_nt: TGTGCCAGCAGCTTAGATGGGACTAGCACAGATACGCAGTATTTT
cdr3_aa: CASSLDGTSTDTQYF

d_call: -
v_call: TRBV19
j_call: TRBJ2-7
clone_size: once
cdr3_nt: TGTGCCAGTAGCCGACCGGGACTCTCCTCCTACGAGCAGTACTTC
cdr3_aa: CASSRPGLSSYEQYF

d_call: -
v_call: TRBV5-6
j_call: TRBJ2-5
clone_size: -
cdr3_nt: TGTGCCAGCAGCTTCCAAGAGACCCAGTACTTC
cdr3_aa: CASSFQETQYF

d_call: -
v_call: TRBV11-2
j_call: TRBJ2-2
clone_size: -
cdr3_nt: TGTGCCAGCAGCTTAGCAGGGAGAAACACCGGGGAGCTGTTTTTT
cdr3_aa: CASSLAGRNTGELFF

d_call: -
v_call: TRBV18
j_call: TRBJ1-6
clone_size: few
cdr3_nt: TGTGCCAGCTCACCACCACAGGGCGCCCGAAATTCACCCCTCCACTTT
cdr3_aa: CASSPPQGARNSPLHF

d_call: TRBD1
v_call: TRBV7-9
j_call: TRBJ1-2
clone_size: -
cdr3_nt: TGTGCCAGCAGCCCCCCGGGACAGGGGGCGGGGGGCTACACCTTC
cdr3_aa: CASSPPGQGAGGYTF

d_call: TRBD1
v_call: TRBV4-2
j_call: TRBJ2-7
clone_size: -
cdr3_nt: TGTGCCAGCAGCCATCGAGACAGGACAGGGACTCCCTACGAGCAGTACTTC
cdr3_aa: CASSHRDRTGTPYEQYF

d_call: TRBD1
v_call: TRBV27
j_call: TRBJ1-1
clone_size: -
cdr3_nt: TGTGCCAGCAGTTCCACCAGGGACAGGGGTCAGGCTTTCTTT
cdr3_aa: CASSSTRDRGQAFF

d_call: TRBD1
v_call: TRBV19
j_call: TRBJ1-4
clone_size: -
cdr3_nt: TGTGCCAGTAGTACCTATAAGGACAGGGGCCGAGGGGAAAAACTGTTTTTT
cdr3_aa: CASSTYKDRGRGEKLFF

d_call: -
v_call: TRBV28
j_call: TRBJ2-7
clone_size: -
cdr3_nt: TGTGCCAGCAGTTCATACGGGACGTTCTCCTACGAGCAGTACTTC
cdr3_aa: CASSSYGTFSYEQYF

d_call: -
v_call: TRBV28
j_call: TRBJ2-7
clone_size: -
cdr3_nt: TGTGCCAGCAGTTTGGAGGGAAGAGAGCAGTACTTC
cdr3_aa: CASSLEGREQYF

d_call: -
v_call: TRBV5-6
j_call: TRBJ2-5
clone_size: -
cdr3_nt: TGTGCCAGCAGCCGGGACTTTCAAGAGACCCAGTACTTC
cdr3_aa: CASSRDFQETQYF

d_call: -
v_call: TRBV24-1
j_call: TRBJ2-1
clone_size: once
cdr3_nt: TGTGCCACCAGTGCTTATGGGCGCGATGAGCAGTTCTTC
cdr3_aa: CATSAYGRDEQFF

d_call: -
v_call: TRBV7-9
j_call: TRBJ1-4
clone_size: -
cdr3_nt: TGTGCCAGCAGCTTCCAACAGTCCAGGCATGAAAAACTGTTTTTT
cdr3_aa: CASSFQQSRHEKLFF

d_call: TRBD1
v_call: TRBV11-3
j_call: TRBJ1-2
clone_size: -
cdr3_nt: TGTGCCAGCAGCCCAGCCCTCTTACAGGGGTACTATGGCTACACCTTC
cdr3_aa: CASSPALLQGYYGYTF

d_call: -
v_call: TRBV5-1
j_call: TRBJ2-7
clone_size: -
cdr3_nt: TGCGCCAGCAGCGCAGGACAGAGTTCGGGGGAGCAGTACTTC
cdr3_aa: CASSAGQSSGEQYF